This T cell receptor (beta chain) was captured in a study of T cells expressing NK-cell markers. The study's findings and limits: The CD3+CD56-NKG2C+ fraction of several donors was likewise dominated by these clonotypes.

The V gene's germline CDR1 is SGHVS and CDR2 FNYEAQ. The CDR3 contains 13 residues. Scientists made TCR beta cDNA using 5'RACE template switching with UMIs. Using the 5' RACE reads, TCRdb records one entry per CDR3 protein without DNA. Seen in this sample are 300,000 to 500,000 distinct CDR3 sequences; the ten most common clones hold 9.5% to 12%. A note on this clonotype: What it recognizes is unknown.

This clonotype was obtained from a woman in her forties or fifties in good health. Material: blood T cells: a sorted CD56 or NKG2C T cell subset, CD4+ or CD8+ T cells, or bulk PBMC T cells (not recorded which). The chain is built from TRBV7-6 and TRBJ2-2. The chain's CDR3 is CASSSESTGELFF.